This is a list of T cell receptor beta chains from one sample in a study of cytomegalovirus exposure and HLA in healthy donors. Assay: immunoSEQ multiplex PCR; the TCRdb copy retains only in-frame clones and omits some. The sample has some 150,000 clones; about 72% are singletons. Source material: PBMCs. All receptors derive from a male donor in good health and CMV-seronegative. The CDR3 runs from the conserved cysteine through the conserved F or W. D genes are given only for firm matches. A clone size is listed for some rows: how often the clone was seen (once, few, many), or a class if it is expanded.

d_call	j_call	clone_size	cdr3_length	v_call	cdr3_aa	cdr3_nt
NA	TRBJ2-7	NA	13	TRBV7-9	CASSRGSSYEQYF	TGTGCCAGCAGCCGGGGGAGCTCCTACGAGCAGTACTTC
NA	TRBJ2-7	NA	11	TRBV5-6	CASSRQGEQYF	TGTGCCAGCAGCCGTCAGGGGGAGCAGTACTTC
TRBD2	TRBJ2-2	once	17	TRBV10-3	CAVPRGLAGGNTGELFF	TGTGCCGTCCCGAGGGGACTAGCGGGGGGAAACACCGGGGAGCTGTTTTTT
TRBD2	TRBJ2-7	NA	15	TRBV7-2	CASSLASGSGYEQYF	TGTGCCAGCAGCTTAGCTAGCGGGAGCGGCTACGAGCAGTACTTC
TRBD1	TRBJ1-2	NA	14	TRBV30	CAWSVGQGRSGYTF	TGTGCCTGGAGCGTAGGACAGGGGAGATCCGGCTACACCTTC
TRBD2	TRBJ2-1	NA	15	TRBV7-3	CASSPGLAVYNEQFF	TGTGCCAGCAGCCCAGGACTAGCGGTCTACAATGAGCAGTTCTTC
TRBD1	TRBJ2-1	NA	14	TRBV11-3	CASSYRGSYNEQFF	TGTGCCAGCAGCTACAGGGGTTCCTACAATGAGCAGTTCTTC
TRBD1	TRBJ1-5	NA	14	TRBV2	CASSARTGNQPQHF	TGTGCCAGCAGTGCTAGGACAGGGAATCAGCCCCAGCATTTT
TRBD1	TRBJ1-5	NA	15	TRBV6-6	CASSYRDSSNQPQHF	TGTGCCAGCAGTTACCGGGACAGTAGCAATCAGCCCCAGCATTTT
NA	TRBJ1-2	few	14	TRBV19	CASSIAGTNYGYTF	TGTGCCAGTAGTATCGCGGGCACCAACTATGGCTACACCTTT
TRBD1	TRBJ1-1	NA	14	TRBV6-1	CASRLQGGIAEAFF	TGTGCCAGCAGGCTACAGGGGGGTATCGCTGAAGCTTTCTTT
NA	TRBJ1-1	NA	12	TRBV19	CASSIRGVGAFF	TGTGCCAGTAGTATTCGGGGGGTAGGAGCTTTCTTT
NA	TRBJ1-5	NA	13	TRBV5-8	CASSQRRDQPQHF	TGTGCCAGCAGTCAGCGCAGAGATCAGCCCCAGCATTTT
TRBD2	TRBJ2-7	NA	15	TRBV4-3	CASSQGLAGTYEQYF	TGCGCCAGCAGCCAAGGACTAGCGGGTACCTACGAGCAGTACTTC
TRBD1	TRBJ1-5	NA	15	TRBV6-5	CASRGQGANNQPQHF	TGTGCCAGCAGAGGACAGGGGGCGAACAATCAGCCCCAGCATTTT
NA	TRBJ1-3	NA	15	TRBV28	CASTSGGSVGNTIYF	TGTGCCAGCACCTCCGGGGGGTCGGTTGGAAACACCATATATTTT
NA	TRBJ1-2	NA	15	TRBV7-6	CASSLGGLGSVGYTF	TGTGCCAGCAGCTTAGGGGGACTCGGGTCGGTTGGCTACACCTTC
NA	TRBJ1-1	NA	13	TRBV5-1	CASSLASNTEAFF	TGCGCCAGCAGCTTGGCCTCGAACACTGAAGCTTTCTTT
NA	TRBJ1-5	few	17	TRBV7-9	CASSLVQGHHSNQPQHF	TGTGCCAGCAGCTTAGTCCAGGGACACCATAGCAATCAGCCCCAGCATTTT
TRBD2	TRBJ2-2	NA	15	TRBV4-3	CASSQSGGRTGELFF	TGCGCCAGCAGCCAGAGCGGGGGAAGAACCGGGGAGCTGTTTTTT
TRBD1	TRBJ2-2	NA	16	TRBV5-1	CASSPLGQGESGELFF	TGCGCCAGCAGCCCTCTGGGACAGGGGGAAAGCGGGGAGCTGTTTTTT
TRBD2	TRBJ2-1	NA	18	TRBV6-1	CASSGASGGAVAYNEQFF	TGTGCCAGCAGTGGTGCTAGCGGGGGGGCCGTCGCCTACAATGAGCAGTTCTTC
NA	TRBJ2-1	NA	15	TRBV15	CATSRDPGAGNEQFF	TGTGCCACCAGCAGAGATCCGGGAGCCGGGAATGAGCAGTTCTTC
TRBD2	TRBJ2-7	NA	15	TRBV9	CASSVGVAGNYEQYF	TGTGCCAGCAGCGTAGGGGTAGCGGGAAACTACGAGCAGTACTTC
TRBD2	TRBJ2-1	once	18	TRBV9	CASSPSRASGRARNEQFF	TGTGCCAGCAGCCCATCAAGGGCTAGCGGGAGGGCCAGAAATGAGCAGTTCTTC
NA	TRBJ2-7	NA	15	TRBV21-1	CASSKYETGGYEQYF	TGTGCCAGCAGCAAATATGAGACAGGGGGCTACGAGCAGTACTTC
NA	TRBJ1-4	few	14	TRBV7-2	CASSPGSANEKLFF	TGTGCCAGCAGCCCGGGATCCGCTAATGAAAAACTGTTTTTT
TRBD2	TRBJ2-5	few	15	TRBV27	CASSDLAGPSETQYF	TGTGCCAGCAGTGACCTAGCGGGGCCTTCAGAGACCCAGTACTTC
NA	TRBJ2-3	NA	13	TRBV5-4	CASSPSSSDTQYF	TGTGCCAGCAGCCCGTCCTCTTCAGATACGCAGTATTTT
NA	TRBJ2-3	few	14	TRBV9	CASSVAVGALTQYF	TGTGCCAGCAGCGTAGCTGTGGGGGCTCTTACGCAGTATTTT
NA	TRBJ2-7	once	15	TRBV5-1	CAGSLADSSSYEQYF	TGCGCCGGCAGCTTGGCCGACAGTAGCTCCTACGAGCAGTACTTC
NA	TRBJ1-5	NA	16	TRBV7-7	CASNRGVEDSNQPQHF	TGTGCTAGCAACCGGGGGGTAGAAGATAGCAATCAGCCCCAGCATTTT
NA	TRBJ2-7	NA	14	TRBV27	CASSLRAGGYEQYF	TGTGCCAGCAGTTTACGAGCGGGCGGCTACGAGCAGTACTTC
TRBD1	TRBJ2-7	NA	14	TRBV28	CASGNRGSPYEQYF	TGTGCCAGCGGGAACAGGGGATCCCCCTACGAGCAGTACTTC
TRBD1	TRBJ1-6	few	14	TRBV28	CASSPGTGGSPLHF	TGTGCCAGCAGTCCCGGGACAGGGGGTTCACCCCTCCACTTT
TRBD1	TRBJ1-2	NA	16	TRBV9	CASSGGSGQSHYGYTF	TGTGCCAGCAGCGGAGGATCGGGACAGTCGCACTATGGCTACACCTTC
TRBD1	TRBJ2-7	NA	13	TRBV7-3	CASSSGQGGEQYF	TGTGCCAGCAGCTCGGGACAGGGGGGCGAGCAGTACTTC
NA	TRBJ1-3	once	14	TRBV6-5	CASSTRRTGNTIYF	TGTGCCAGCAGTACCCGGAGGACGGGAAACACCATATATTTT
TRBD2	TRBJ2-3	NA	18	TRBV7-2	CASSLEEAGGRTINTQYF	TGTGCCAGCAGCTTGGAGGAGGCGGGGGGGCGGACTATAAATACGCAGTATTTT